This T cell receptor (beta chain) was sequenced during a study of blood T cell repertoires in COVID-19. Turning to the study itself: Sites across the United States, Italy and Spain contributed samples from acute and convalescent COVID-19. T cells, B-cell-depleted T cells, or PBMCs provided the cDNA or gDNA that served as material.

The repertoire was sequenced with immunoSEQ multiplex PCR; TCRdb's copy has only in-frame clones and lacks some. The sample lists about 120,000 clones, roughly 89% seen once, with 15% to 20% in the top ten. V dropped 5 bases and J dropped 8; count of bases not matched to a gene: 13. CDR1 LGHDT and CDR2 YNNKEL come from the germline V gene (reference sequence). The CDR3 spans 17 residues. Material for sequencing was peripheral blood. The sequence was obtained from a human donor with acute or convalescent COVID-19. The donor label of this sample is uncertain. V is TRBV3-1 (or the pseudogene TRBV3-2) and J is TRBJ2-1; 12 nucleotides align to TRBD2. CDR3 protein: CASSYGLAGLNWDEQFF. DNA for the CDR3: TGTGCCAGCAGCTATGGACTAGCGGGGTTAAATTGGGATGAGCAGTTCTTC.